This entry features one T cell receptor (beta chain) sequence. This clonotype was seen at least ten times. Which antigen it targets is not known. Base qualities are not at hand, and no much larger clone is one base apart. There are 15 amino acids in the CDR3, from cysteine to phenylalanine inclusive. The sequence is cut down to CDR3 DNA, 45 bases in frame from base 1. The CDR1 and CDR2 encoded by the germline V gene are KGHDR and SFDVKD. Cut back by 4 bases and 8 bases, the V and J ends lie 16 bases apart. These data originate in a study of early T cells in non-severe SARS-CoV-2 infection (dated by TCRdb to about 2021). Turning to the overall study: TCR sequencing used bulk RNA from unsorted whole blood, so alpha and beta chains could not be paired.

The library came from 5' RACE. Sequencing instrument: NextSeq 500. The TCR library protocol attached unique molecular identifiers to individual cDNA molecules to correct for sequencing error and PCR bias. Both TCR alpha and beta chains were sequenced, and tight co-correlation was observed between alpha and beta sequence abundances in each sample. The original methods were these. Decombinator V4 was used to annotate the V gene, J gene and CDR3 of the TCR sequences. TCRs were defined as expanded if a significant change between any two time points was detected under a Poisson model with p below 0.0001. TCR abundances were normalised to the total number of TCRs sequenced per sample and expressed as counts per million. TRAV1-2 paired with TRAJ12, TRAJ20 or TRAJ33 defined MAIT TCRs, while TRAV10 paired with TRAJ18 defined iNKT TCRs. VDJdb, accessed on 1 November 2021, was searched for TCRs annotated for CMV, EBV and SARS-CoV-2, and TCRs annotated for more than one antigen were excluded. TCRdb itself trimmed the public reads at Q25 with fastp, ran MiXCR and retained productive beta chains. One record per CDR3 amino acid sequence lists the most common genes and DNA. The V and J calls follow TCRdb's processing rather than the paper's. The sample table holds about 83,000 distinct CDR3 sequences, of which 10% were seen once. Jointly, the top ten make up 6.5% to 9% of the sample.

The full study reports these points: Matching against VDJdb was skewed toward anti-spike CD8 responses, likely underestimated virus-specific expansions, and missed private and CD4 specificities.

A case-control design nested within a healthcare worker cohort in London, UK, was used, with weekly nasopharyngeal swab PCR tests and blood sampling performed. Healthcare workers were recruited between 23 and 31 March 2020, during the week of the UK lockdown, and were followed weekly for up to roughly 15 weeks. Sample: whole blood, taken at baseline. Here the chain combines TRBV24-1 and TRBJ2-2; the D segment could be TRBD1, given 6 matching bases. The sequence derives from an adult who was a healthcare worker with PCR-confirmed SARS-CoV-2 infection or an uninfected control (not recorded which). The DNA sequence reads TGTGCCACCAGTGACTCTAGGGGGTCTCTAGGGGAGCTGTTTTTT. The encoded protein is CATSDSRGSLGELFF.